This entry lists 20 T cell receptor beta chains sequenced from one sample in a study of blood T cell repertoires in COVID-19. Method: immunoSEQ multiplex PCR; TCRdb's copy keeps in-frame clones and lacks some. The repertoire has under 70,000 clones, 90% to 95% of them found once; the top ten carry approximately 8%. The sample taken for sequencing was peripheral blood. All receptors come from a woman aged 60-75 years with active or convalescent COVID-19.

This chain connects TRBV19 to TRBJ2-3, with 13 bases that match TRBD2. Germline loops: CDR1 LNHDA, CDR2 SQIVND (reference sequence). This CDR3 has 17 amino acids. The V segment lost 5 bases and the J segment 6 bases; nucleotides outside the gene matches: 11. Written as DNA, the CDR3 is TGTGCCAGTAGTGAGGAACTAGCGGGGGGGCCCTACGATACGCAGTATTTT. Amino acid sequence: CASSEELAGGPYDTQYF.

The J gene is TRBJ2-2, the V gene TRBV2; 10 bases are a match to TRBD2. The CDR3 contains 19 residues. The J segment lost 5 bases and the V segment lost 4 bases, leaving 16 bases of the junction unmatched. Germline assignment: CDR1 SNHLY and CDR2 FYNNEI. For the CDR3, the DNA is TGTGCCAGCAGTGGCGGGGCTAGCGGGGGCACGGGTATGACCGGGGAGCTGTTTTTT. It is translated as CASSGGASGGTGMTGELFF.

This clone was counted a single time. V gene TRBV10-3 combines with J gene TRBJ1-1; the D is unclear. V was clipped by 8 bases and J by 1 base, with 8 bases between them. The CDR3 length is 12 residues. Per germline, CDR1 ENHRY and CDR2 SYGVKD. CDR3 nucleotide sequence: TGTGCCATCCAGGAGGCGAACACTGAAGCTTTCTTT. This codes for CAIQEANTEAFF.

The rearrangement links TRBV24-1 to TRBJ2-1; D not certain. Germline loops: CDR1 KGHDR, CDR2 SFDVKD. This CDR3 is built from 14 residues. Trimming took 5 bases from V and 5 from J, leaving 12 bases between them. CDR3 nucleotides: TGTGCCACCAGTGCCCTCAGGCTGAACAATGAGCAGTTCTTC. This sequence encodes CATSALRLNNEQFF.

V and J are TRBV27 and TRBJ1-5, with 8 positions matching TRBD1. The germline V gene has CDR1 MNHEY and CDR2 SMNVEV (reference sequence). The CDR3 sequence is 15 residues long. The V gene end was trimmed by 5 bases and the J gene end by 9 bases; junction bases not matched to a gene: 12. CDR3 nucleotides: TGTGCCAGCAGTCAAGGGACAGGTGGGGGATGGCCCCAGCATTTT. Translating gives CASSQGTGGGWPQHF.

V gene TRBV24-1 combines with J gene TRBJ1-2; D gene uncertain. The germline V and J ends were trimmed by 5 bases and 0 bases, with 6 bases remaining between them. There are 13 residues in the CDR3. The germline V gene has CDR1 KGHDR and CDR2 SFDVKD. CDR3 sequence: CATSVSANYGYTF. CDR3 sequence (DNA): TGTGCCACCAGTGTTTCAGCTAACTATGGCTACACCTTC.

This chain uses TRBV7-2 with TRBJ1-1; 8 nucleotides agree with TRBD1. CDR3 length equals 14 residues. Germline V gene data show CDR1 as SGHTA and CDR2 as FQGNSA. Germline trimming cut 4 bases from V and 4 bases from J; bases unmatched to any gene: 5. For the CDR3, the DNA is TGTGCCAGCAGCTACAGGGGGGGTGTCACTGAAGCTTTCTTT. Translation: CASSYRGGVTEAFF.

The gene calls are TRBV7-7 and TRBJ2-3, with 8 bases identical to TRBD2. J was trimmed by 6 bases and V by 5 bases; bases with no gene match: 10. The CDR3 runs 15 residues. Germline CDR1 is SSHAT and CDR2 is FNYEAQ (reference sequence). CDR3 bases: TGTGCCAGCAGCCCGGGACTAGGGGGGCCCGATACGCAGTATTTT. Its protein is CASSPGLGGPDTQYF. Variable domain in full (rest from reference TRBV7-7 and TRBJ2-3): GAGVSQSPRYKVTKRGQDVTLRCDPISSHATLYWYQQALGQGPEFLTYFNYEAQPDKSGLPSDRFSAERPEGSISTLTIQRTEQRDSAMYRCASSPGLGGPDTQYFGPGTRLTVL.

The V and J genes are TRBV6-4 and TRBJ2-1; tentatively, D is TRBD1 (6 bases). This CDR3 contains 13 residues. Trimming took off 2 bases at V and 9 bases at J, with 11 bases between the two ends. CDR1 and CDR2 from the germline V gene are MRHNA and SNTAGT. CDR3 protein: CASSDPKGGEQFF. CDR3 DNA: TGTGCCAGCAGTGACCCGAAAGGGGGTGAGCAGTTCTTC.

This chain links TRBV19 with TRBJ2-5, with 10 bases that match TRBD2. Germline V gives CDR1 LNHDA, CDR2 SQIVND (reference sequence). There are 17 residues in the CDR3. Trimming cost V 0 bases and J 5 bases; bases outside gene matches: 9. CDR3 sequence reads: CASSIDRSGRVEETQYF. The CDR3 bases are TGTGCCAGTAGTATAGATCGAAGCGGGAGGGTCGAGGAGACCCAGTACTTC.

The rearrangement uses TRBV5-8 and TRBJ1-5; D uncertain. Per germline, CDR1 SGHTS and CDR2 YDEGEE. The germline V and J ends were trimmed by 1 base and 2 bases, with 4 bases remaining between them. The CDR3 runs 13 residues. The CDR3 loop reads CASSLYGNQPQHF. CDR3 coding DNA: TGTGCCAGCAGCTTGTATGGCAATCAGCCCCAGCATTTT. The complete variable domain, with remaining parts taken from reference TRBV5-8 and TRBJ1-5, reads EAGVTQSPTHLIKTRGQQATLRCSPISGHTSVYWYQQALGLGLQFLLWYDEGEERNRGNFPPRFSGRQFPNYSSELNVNALELEDSALYLCASSLYGNQPQHFGDGTRLSIL.

The chain uses TRBV3-1 (or the pseudogene TRBV3-2) and TRBJ2-7; 11 nucleotides match TRBD1. CDR1 LGHDT and CDR2 YNNKEL come from the germline V gene (reference sequence). The CDR3 runs to 14 residues. The V gene end was trimmed by 4 bases and the J gene end by 6 bases; junction bases not matched to a gene: 5. This CDR3 reads CASSLGQGAFEQYF. DNA of the CDR3: TGTGCCAGCAGCCTCGGACAGGGGGCTTTCGAGCAGTACTTC.

The chain is built from TRBV11-2 and TRBJ2-2; 16 nucleotides match TRBD2. V lost 5 bases to trimming and J lost 7 bases; unmatched junction nucleotides: 7. The CDR3 runs to 17 residues. Per germline, CDR1 SGHAT and CDR2 FQNNGV. This chain's CDR3 is CASSPGLAGGHHGELFF. Written as DNA, the CDR3 is TGTGCCAGCAGCCCGGGACTAGCGGGGGGGCATCACGGGGAGCTGTTTTTT.

The rearrangement uses TRBV30 and TRBJ1-6; TRBD1 aligns across 7 bases. V was clipped by 1 base and J by 10 bases; unmatched bases: 10. The germline gives CDR1 GTSNPN, CDR2 SVGIG (reference sequence). This CDR3 comprises 15 residues. CDR3: CAWSGTGTVTSPLHF. Here the CDR3 DNA reads TGTGCCTGGAGTGGGACCGGGACAGTTACCTCACCCCTCCACTTT.

The chain has TRBV7-2 and TRBJ2-1; the match to TRBD2 covers 10 bases. CDR3 size: 15 residues. Trimming took 5 bases from V and 7 from J; bases not matched to a gene: 8. The V gene's germline CDR1 is SGHTA and CDR2 FQGNSA. The CDR3 region is CASSPVAGGYNEQFF. CDR3 bases: TGTGCCAGCAGCCCAGTAGCGGGAGGCTATAATGAGCAGTTCTTC.

This rearrangement joins TRBV5-1 to TRBJ2-1, with TRBD1 identical over 9 bases. The CDR3 has 15 amino acids. The germline V gene has CDR1 SGHRS and CDR2 YFSETQ. J lost 2 bases, V lost 4 bases, and 4 bases had no gene match. The CDR3 DNA reads as TGCGCCAGCAGCCCCCGGGACAGGGCCTACAATGAGCAGTTCTTC. It yields the protein CASSPRDRAYNEQFF.

The rearrangement joins TRBV27 to TRBJ2-3; D ambiguous. Trimming took 5 bases from V and 2 from J, leaving 5 bases between them. The CDR3 runs to 12 residues. Germline CDR1 and CDR2: MNHEY and SMNVEV (reference sequence). CDR3: CASSPSTDTQYF. The CDR3, as DNA: TGTGCCAGCAGTCCCTCCACAGATACGCAGTATTTT.

The chain couples TRBV28 to TRBJ1-1; possible D gene TRBD1, 6 bases. This CDR3 has 14 amino acids. The V end was cut by 3 bases, the J end by 7 bases, with 15 bases between. Germline V gene sequence: CDR1 MDHEN, CDR2 SYDVKM. CDR3 protein: CASSFLDSYGEAFF. In DNA form, the CDR3 reads TGTGCCAGCAGTTTTCTGGACAGTTATGGTGAAGCTTTCTTT.

The V call is TRBV27, the J call TRBJ2-3, with 8 bases lining up with TRBD2. Germline assignment: CDR1 MNHEY and CDR2 SMNVEV (reference sequence). This CDR3 is 14 amino acids long. After removal of 5 bases from V and 8 bases from J, the junction contained 9 bases not matched to a gene. The CDR3 here is CASSSGSSQRTQYF. CDR3 nucleotides: TGTGCCAGCAGTAGCGGGAGTTCCCAACGTACGCAGTATTTT.

This chain connects TRBV6-1 to TRBJ1-2, with 8 positions matching TRBD1. V lost 3 bases and J lost 7; bases outside the gene matches: 13. Germline V gene data show CDR1 as MNHNS and CDR2 as SASEGT. The length of the CDR3 is 16 residues. CDR3 in DNA: TGTGCCAGCAGTGACCCCCTTCGGACAGGGAGAGCTGGCTACACCTTC. Protein: CASSDPLRTGRAGYTF.